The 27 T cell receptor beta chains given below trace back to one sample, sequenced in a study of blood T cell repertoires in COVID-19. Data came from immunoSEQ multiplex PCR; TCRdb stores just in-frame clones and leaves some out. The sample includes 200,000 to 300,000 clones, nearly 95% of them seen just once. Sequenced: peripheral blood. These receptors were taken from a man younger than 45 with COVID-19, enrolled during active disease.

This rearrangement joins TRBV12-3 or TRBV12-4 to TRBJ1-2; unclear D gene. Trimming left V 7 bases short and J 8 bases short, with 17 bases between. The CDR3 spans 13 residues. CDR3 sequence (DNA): TGTGCCAGCACCGCGTGGGGAGGAAGCGGCTACACCTTC. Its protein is CASTAWGGSGYTF.

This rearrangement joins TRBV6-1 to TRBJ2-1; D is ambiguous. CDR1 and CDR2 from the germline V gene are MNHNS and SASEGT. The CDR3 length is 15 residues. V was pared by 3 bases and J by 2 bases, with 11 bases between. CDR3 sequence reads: CASSDGGIAYNEQFF. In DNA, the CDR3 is TGTGCCAGCAGTGATGGCGGCATCGCCTACAATGAGCAGTTCTTC.

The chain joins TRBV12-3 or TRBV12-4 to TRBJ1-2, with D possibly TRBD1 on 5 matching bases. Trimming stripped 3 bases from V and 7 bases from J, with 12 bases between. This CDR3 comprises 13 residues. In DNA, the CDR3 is TGTGCCAGCAGTTTGGGCAGGGAAGGTGGCTACACCTTC. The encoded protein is CASSLGREGGYTF.

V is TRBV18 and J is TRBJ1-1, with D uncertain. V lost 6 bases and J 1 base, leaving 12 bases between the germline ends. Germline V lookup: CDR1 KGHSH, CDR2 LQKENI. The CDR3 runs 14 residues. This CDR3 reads CASSLSQENTEAFF. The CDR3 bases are TGTGCCAGCTCTCTATCCCAAGAGAACACTGAAGCTTTCTTT.

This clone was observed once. The CDR3 region is CASSIRIRVKNTEAFF. CDR3 sequence (DNA): TGTGCCAGCAGCATACGAATCAGGGTCAAGAACACTGAAGCTTTCTTT. This sequence joins TRBV5-6 and TRBJ1-1; D perhaps matches TRBD1 (5 bases). The CDR3 has 16 residues. Trimming stripped 4 bases from V and 1 base from J, with 17 bases between. CDR1 and CDR2 (germline): SGHDT, YYEEEE.

In DNA, the CDR3 is TGTGCCAGCAGCCACAGCAAGGGGGGGGCCCTCCAAGAGACCCAGTACTTC. It codes for CASSHSKGGALQETQYF. The V gene is TRBV3-1 (or the pseudogene TRBV3-2), the J gene TRBJ2-5; maybe TRBD2 (7 bases). V was cut by 3 bases and J by 1 base, with 18 bases left in between. The length of the CDR3 is 17 residues. Germline V gene data show CDR1 as LGHDT and CDR2 as YNNKEL (reference sequence).

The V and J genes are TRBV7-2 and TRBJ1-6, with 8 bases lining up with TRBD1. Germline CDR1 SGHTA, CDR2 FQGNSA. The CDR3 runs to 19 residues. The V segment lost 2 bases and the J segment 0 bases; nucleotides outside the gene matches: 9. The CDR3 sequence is CASSLYGTGSSSYNSPLHF. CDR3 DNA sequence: TGTGCCAGCAGCTTATACGGGACAGGTTCGAGCTCCTATAATTCACCCCTCCACTTT.

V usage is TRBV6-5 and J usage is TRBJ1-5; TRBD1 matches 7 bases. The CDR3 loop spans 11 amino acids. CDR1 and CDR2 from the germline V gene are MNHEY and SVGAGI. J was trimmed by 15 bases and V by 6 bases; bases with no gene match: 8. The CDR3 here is CASRVQGPTHF. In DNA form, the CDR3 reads TGTGCCAGCAGAGTACAGGGGCCCACGCATTTT.

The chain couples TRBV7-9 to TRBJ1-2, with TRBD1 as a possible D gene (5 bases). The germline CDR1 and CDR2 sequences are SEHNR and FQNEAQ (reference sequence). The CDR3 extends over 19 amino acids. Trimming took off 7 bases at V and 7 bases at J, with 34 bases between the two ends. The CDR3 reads CASTTGGVMVAHEGGGYTF. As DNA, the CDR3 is TGTGCCAGCACCACCGGGGGGGTTATGGTGGCGCACGAAGGTGGTGGCTACACCTTC.

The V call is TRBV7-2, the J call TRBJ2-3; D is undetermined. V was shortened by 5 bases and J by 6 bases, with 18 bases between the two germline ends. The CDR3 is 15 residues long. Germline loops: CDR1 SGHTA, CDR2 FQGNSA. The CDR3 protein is CASSPRSRRVDTQYF. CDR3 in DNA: TGTGCCAGCAGCCCCCGTAGCCGCAGAGTGGATACGCAGTATTTT. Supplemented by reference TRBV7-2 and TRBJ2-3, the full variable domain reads GAGVSQSPSNKVTEKGKDVELRCDPISGHTALYWYRQSLGQGLEFLIYFQGNSAPDKSGLPSDRFSAERTGGSVSTLTIQRTQQEDSAVYLCASSPRSRRVDTQYFGPGTRLTVL.

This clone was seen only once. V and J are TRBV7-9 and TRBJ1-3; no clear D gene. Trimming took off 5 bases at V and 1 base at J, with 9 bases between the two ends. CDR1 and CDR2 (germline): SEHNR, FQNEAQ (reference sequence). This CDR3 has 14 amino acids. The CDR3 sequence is CASSPGASGNTIYF. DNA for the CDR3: TGTGCCAGCAGCCCGGGTGCGTCTGGAAACACCATATATTTT.

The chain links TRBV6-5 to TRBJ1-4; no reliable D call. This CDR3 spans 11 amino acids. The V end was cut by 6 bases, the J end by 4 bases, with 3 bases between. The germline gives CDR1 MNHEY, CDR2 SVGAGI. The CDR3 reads CASRHNEKLFF. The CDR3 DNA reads TGTGCCAGCAGACATAATGAAAAACTGTTTTTT.

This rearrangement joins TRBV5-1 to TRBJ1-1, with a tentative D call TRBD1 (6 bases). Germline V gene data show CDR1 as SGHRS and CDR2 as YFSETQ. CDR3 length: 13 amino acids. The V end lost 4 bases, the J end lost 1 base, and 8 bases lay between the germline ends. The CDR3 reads CASSQDRNTEAFF. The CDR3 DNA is TGCGCCAGCAGCCAGGACAGGAACACTGAAGCTTTCTTT.

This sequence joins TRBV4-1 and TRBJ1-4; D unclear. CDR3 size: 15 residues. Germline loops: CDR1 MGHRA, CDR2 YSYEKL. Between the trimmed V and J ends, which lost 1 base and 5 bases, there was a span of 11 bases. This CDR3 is CASSQGQTANEKLFF. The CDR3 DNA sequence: TGCGCCAGCAGCCAAGGTCAAACCGCGAATGAAAAACTGTTTTTT.

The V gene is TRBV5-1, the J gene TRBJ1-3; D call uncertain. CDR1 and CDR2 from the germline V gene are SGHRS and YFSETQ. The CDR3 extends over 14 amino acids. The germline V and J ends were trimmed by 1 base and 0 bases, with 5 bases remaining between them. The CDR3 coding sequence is TGCGCCAGCAGCTTGACGGGCTCTGGAAACACCATATATTTT. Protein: CASSLTGSGNTIYF.

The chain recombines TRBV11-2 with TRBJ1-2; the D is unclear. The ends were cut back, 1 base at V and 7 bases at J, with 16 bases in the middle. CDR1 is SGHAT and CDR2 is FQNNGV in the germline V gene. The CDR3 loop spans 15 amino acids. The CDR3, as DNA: TGTGCCAGCAGCTTAGCCCCTCCCCCTTATAGTGGCTACACCTTC. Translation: CASSLAPPPYSGYTF.

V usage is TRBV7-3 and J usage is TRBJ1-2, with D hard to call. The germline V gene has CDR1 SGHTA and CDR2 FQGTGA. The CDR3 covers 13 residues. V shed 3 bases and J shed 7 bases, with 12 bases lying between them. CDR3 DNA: TGTGCCAGCAGCTTGGACGGAGGAGGTGGCTACACCTTC. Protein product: CASSLDGGGGYTF.

The CDR3 spells CASSRDLGATNEKLFF. The CDR3 DNA follows: TGTGCCAGCAGTCGAGACCTCGGGGCAACTAATGAAAAACTGTTTTTT. This chain connects TRBV27 to TRBJ1-4; D call uncertain. This CDR3 has 16 amino acids. Germline V CDR1 and CDR2: MNHEY, SMNVEV (reference sequence). V lost 5 bases and J lost 0, with 13 bases in between.

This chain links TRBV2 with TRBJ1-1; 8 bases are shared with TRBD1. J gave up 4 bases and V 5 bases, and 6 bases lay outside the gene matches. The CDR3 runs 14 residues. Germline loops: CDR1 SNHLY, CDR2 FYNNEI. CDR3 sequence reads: CASSPTGGITEAFF. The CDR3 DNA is TGTGCCAGCAGTCCAACAGGGGGGATCACTGAAGCTTTCTTT.

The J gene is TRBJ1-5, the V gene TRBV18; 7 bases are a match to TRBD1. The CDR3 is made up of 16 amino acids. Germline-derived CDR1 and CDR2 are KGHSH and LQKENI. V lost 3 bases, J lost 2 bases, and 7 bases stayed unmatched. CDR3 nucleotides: TGTGCCAGCTCACCCGGGACAGAGTATGGCAATCAGCCCCAGCATTTT. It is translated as CASSPGTEYGNQPQHF.

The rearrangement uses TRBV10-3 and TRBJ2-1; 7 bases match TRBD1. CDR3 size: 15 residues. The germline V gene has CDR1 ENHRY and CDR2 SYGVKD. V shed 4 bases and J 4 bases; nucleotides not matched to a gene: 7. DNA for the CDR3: TGTGCCATCAGTGGTCAGCAGGGGGAGTACAATGAGCAGTTCTTC. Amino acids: CAISGQQGEYNEQFF.

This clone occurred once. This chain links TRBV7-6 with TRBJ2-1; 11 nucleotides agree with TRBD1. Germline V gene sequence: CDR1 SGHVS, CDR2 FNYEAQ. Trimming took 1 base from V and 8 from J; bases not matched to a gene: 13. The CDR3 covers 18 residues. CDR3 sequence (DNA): TGTGCCAGCAGCTTAGACTTAAGTCGGGGACAGGGGGTCCATGAGCAGTTCTTC. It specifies CASSLDLSRGQGVHEQFF. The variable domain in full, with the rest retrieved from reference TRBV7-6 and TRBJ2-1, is GAGVSQSPRYKVTKRGQDVALRCDPISGHVSLYWYRQALGQGPEFLTYFNYEAQQDKSGLPNDRFSAERPEGSISTLTIQRTEQRDSAMYRCASSLDLSRGQGVHEQFFGPGTRLTVL.

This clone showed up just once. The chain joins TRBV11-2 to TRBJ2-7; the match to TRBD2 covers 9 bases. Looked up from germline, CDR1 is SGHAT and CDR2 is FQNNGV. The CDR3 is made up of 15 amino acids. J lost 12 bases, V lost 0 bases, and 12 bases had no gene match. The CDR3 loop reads CASSLEWRGGSLSYF. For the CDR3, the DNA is TGTGCCAGCAGCTTAGAGTGGCGGGGGGGCTCACTTTCGTACTTC.

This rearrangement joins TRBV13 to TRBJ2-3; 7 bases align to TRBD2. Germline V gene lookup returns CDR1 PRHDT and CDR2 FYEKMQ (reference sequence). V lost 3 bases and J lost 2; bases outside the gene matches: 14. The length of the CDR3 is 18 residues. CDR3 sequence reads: CASSFRTSRAGYTDTQYF. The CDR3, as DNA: TGTGCCAGCAGCTTCAGAACGAGTCGAGCGGGGTACACAGATACGCAGTATTTT.

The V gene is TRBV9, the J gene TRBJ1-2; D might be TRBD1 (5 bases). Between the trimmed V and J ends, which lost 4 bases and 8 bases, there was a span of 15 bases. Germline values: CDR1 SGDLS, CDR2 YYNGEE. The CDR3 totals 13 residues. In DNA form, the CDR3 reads TGTGCCAGCAGCCCATCCCAGGGTAGAGGCTACACCTTC. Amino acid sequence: CASSPSQGRGYTF.

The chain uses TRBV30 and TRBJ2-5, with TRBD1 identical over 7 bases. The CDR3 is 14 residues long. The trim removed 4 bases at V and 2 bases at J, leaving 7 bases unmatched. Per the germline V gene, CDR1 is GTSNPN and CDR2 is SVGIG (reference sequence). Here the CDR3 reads CAWNEGTAQETQYF. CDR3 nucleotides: TGTGCCTGGAATGAAGGGACAGCTCAAGAGACCCAGTACTTC.

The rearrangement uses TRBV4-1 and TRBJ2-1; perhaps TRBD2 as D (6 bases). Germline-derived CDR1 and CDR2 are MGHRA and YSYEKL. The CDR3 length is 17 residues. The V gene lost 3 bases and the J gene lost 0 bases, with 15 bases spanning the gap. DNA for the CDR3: TGCGCCAGCAGCCATCTTTGGCCAGCGGGCTCCTACAATGAGCAGTTCTTC. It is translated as CASSHLWPAGSYNEQFF.